Listed below are T cell receptor beta chains from one sample, sequenced in a study of T cell changes during pregnancy in multiple sclerosis. The table came from immunoSEQ multiplex PCR; TCRdb's copy has only in-frame clones and leaves some out. The sample includes about 100,000 clones, more than 85% of them seen just once. Sequences were derived from peripheral blood, sampled in the second trimester of pregnancy. All receptors derive from a female donor with multiple sclerosis, enrolled in a pregnancy study. CDR3s include the opening cysteine and the closing phenylalanine or tryptophan. D genes are given only for firm matches. Size tells how often a clone was seen (once, few, many) or the class of an expanded clone, and some rows leave it out.

J: TRBJ1-5; size: few; V: TRBV15; D: .; length: 17; DNA: TGTGCCACCAGCAGAGATCTGTCGGGGGATGGCAATCAGCCCCAGCATTTT; CDR3: CATSRDLSGDGNQPQHF
J: TRBJ2-3; size: .; V: TRBV27; D: TRBD2; length: 17; DNA: TGTGCCAGCAGCCACGGATTTCTAGCGGATAGCACAGATACGCAGTATTTT; CDR3: CASSHGFLADSTDTQYF
J: TRBJ1-2; size: .; V: TRBV2; D: .; length: 15; DNA: TGTGCCAGCAACAGAAGAGACACATCTAACTATGGCTACACCTTC; CDR3: CASNRRDTSNYGYTF
J: TRBJ1-1; size: .; V: TRBV15; D: .; length: 13; DNA: TGTGCCACCAGCAGAGTTGTGAGGACTGAAGCTTTCTTT; CDR3: CATSRVVRTEAFF
J: TRBJ2-2; size: .; V: TRBV2; D: .; length: 15; DNA: TGTGCCAGCAGTCCTCGGGTAGCGAACACCGGGGAGCTGTTTTTT; CDR3: CASSPRVANTGELFF
J: TRBJ2-7; size: once; V: TRBV7-8; D: TRBD2; length: 11; DNA: TGTGCCAGCAGCTCCGGGGGGGAGCAGTACTTC; CDR3: CASSSGGEQYF
J: TRBJ2-1; size: .; V: TRBV2; D: TRBD2; length: 15; DNA: TGTGCCAGCAGGGAGGGGACTAGCGGGAGTTATGAGCAGTTCTTC; CDR3: CASREGTSGSYEQFF
J: TRBJ1-1; size: .; V: TRBV6-5; D: TRBD1; length: 14; DNA: TGTGCCAGCAGTTCCGCAGGGGGGAACACTGAAGCTTTCTTT; CDR3: CASSSAGGNTEAFF
J: TRBJ2-7; size: .; V: TRBV28; D: .; length: 15; DNA: TGTGCCAGCAGACAGCCTTCGGGACTTGGCTACGAGCAGTACTTC; CDR3: CASRQPSGLGYEQYF
J: TRBJ2-7; size: .; V: TRBV7-8; D: TRBD2; length: 13; DNA: TGTGCCAGCAGCTTGACTAGCGGCTACGAGCAGTACTTC; CDR3: CASSLTSGYEQYF
J: TRBJ2-1; size: .; V: TRBV5-6; D: .; length: 14; DNA: TGTGCCAGCAGCTTTTACGTAGCGATCAATGAGCAGTTCTTC; CDR3: CASSFYVAINEQFF
J: TRBJ2-6; size: .; V: TRBV4-2; D: .; length: 17; DNA: TGTGCCAGCAGCCGAGGGGGGGCGGTAGGTGGGGCCAACGTCCTGACTTTC; CDR3: CASSRGGAVGGANVLTF
J: TRBJ2-7; size: .; V: TRBV4-1; D: .; length: 16; DNA: TGCGCCAGCAGCCAAGATTGGGGCCTCCACAGCTACGAGCAGTACTTC; CDR3: CASSQDWGLHSYEQYF
J: TRBJ2-1; size: .; V: TRBV27; D: TRBD2; length: 15; DNA: TGTGCCAGCAGTAGTAGCGGGACTAAGAAGAATGAGCAGTTCTTC; CDR3: CASSSSGTKKNEQFF
J: TRBJ2-5; size: .; V: TRBV7-9; D: .; length: 15; DNA: TGTGCCAGCAGCTTAGCGTGGGCCCACCAAGAGACCCAGTACTTC; CDR3: CASSLAWAHQETQYF
J: TRBJ2-1; size: .; V: TRBV7-2; D: TRBD1; length: 16; DNA: TGTGCCAGCAGCTTAAAATTGGGACAGGGTATCAATGAGCAGTTCTTC; CDR3: CASSLKLGQGINEQFF
J: TRBJ2-7; size: .; V: TRBV6-1; D: TRBD2; length: 16; DNA: TGTGCCAGCAGTGGAGGACTAGCGGGACTTGCCTACGAGCAGTACTTC; CDR3: CASSGGLAGLAYEQYF
J: TRBJ1-2; size: .; V: TRBV13; D: .; length: 15; DNA: TGTGCCAGCAGCCGAGGGGGTCCGGATTACTATGGCTACACCTTC; CDR3: CASSRGGPDYYGYTF
J: TRBJ2-1; size: .; V: TRBV28; D: .; length: 16; DNA: TGTGCCAGCAGTTACTTGGGGGCAGGCTCCTACAATGAGCAGTTCTTC; CDR3: CASSYLGAGSYNEQFF
J: TRBJ2-7; size: .; V: TRBV6-5; D: TRBD1; length: 15; DNA: TGTGCCAGCAGTCAGGCGCAGGGGGCCTTCTACGAGCAGTACTTC; CDR3: CASSQAQGAFYEQYF
J: TRBJ1-1; size: .; V: TRBV9; D: TRBD1; length: 16; DNA: TGTGCCAGCAGCACCGGGACAGGGGATCGGAGCGCTGAAGCTTTCTTT; CDR3: CASSTGTGDRSAEAFF
J: TRBJ1-5; size: .; V: TRBV6-1; D: .; length: 15; DNA: TGTGCCAGCAGTGAAGCCGTAGTCGGTTATCAGCCCCAGCATTTT; CDR3: CASSEAVVGYQPQHF
J: TRBJ2-3; size: .; V: TRBV18; D: .; length: 14; DNA: TGTGCCAGCTCACCCTCCGCTATCATACAGGGTGCACATTTT; CDR3: CASSPSAIIQGAHF